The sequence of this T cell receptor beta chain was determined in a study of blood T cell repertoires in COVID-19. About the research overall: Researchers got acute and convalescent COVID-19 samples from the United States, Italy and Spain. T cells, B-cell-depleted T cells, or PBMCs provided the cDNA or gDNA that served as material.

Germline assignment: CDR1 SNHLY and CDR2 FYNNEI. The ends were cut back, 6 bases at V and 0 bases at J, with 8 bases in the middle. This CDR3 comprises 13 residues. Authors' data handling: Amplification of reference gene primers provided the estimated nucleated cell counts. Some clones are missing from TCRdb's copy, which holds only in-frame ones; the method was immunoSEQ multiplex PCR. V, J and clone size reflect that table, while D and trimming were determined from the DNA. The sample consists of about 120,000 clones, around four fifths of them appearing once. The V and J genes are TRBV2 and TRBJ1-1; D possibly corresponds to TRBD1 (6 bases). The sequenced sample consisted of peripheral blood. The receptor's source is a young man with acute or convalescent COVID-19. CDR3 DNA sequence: TGTGCCAGCAGGGACAGTATGAACACTGAAGCTTTCTTT. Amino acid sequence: CASRDSMNTEAFF. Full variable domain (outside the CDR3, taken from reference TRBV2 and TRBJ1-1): EPEVTQTPSHQVTQMGQEVILRCVPISNHLYFYWYRQILGQKVEFLVSFYNNEISEKSEIFDDQFSVERPDGSNFTLKIRSTKLEDSAMYFCASRDSMNTEAFFGQGTRLTVV.